The 5 T cell receptor beta chains below come from one sample, sequenced in a study of early T cells in non-severe SARS-CoV-2 infection. TCRdb reprocessed the 5' RACE reads with MiXCR, giving one entry per CDR3 protein. Counted here are 51,000 or so distinct CDR3 sequences, around 10% occurring once; the ten biggest clones make up about 13%. Sample: whole blood. These receptors came from an adult who was a healthcare worker with PCR-confirmed SARS-CoV-2 infection or an uninfected control (not recorded which).

Many counts were recorded for this clonotype. The chain is built from TRBV19 and TRBJ2-6; D not certain. Germline CDR1 reads LNHDA; CDR2 reads SQIVND (reference sequence). This CDR3 comprises 16 residues. Between the trimmed V and J ends, which lost 4 bases and 0 bases, there was a span of 10 bases. For the CDR3, the DNA is TGTGCCAGTAGTACGAACACAGACTCTGGGGCCAACGTCCTGACTTTC. This translates into CASSTNTDSGANVLTF. Full variable domain (missing parts from reference TRBV19 and TRBJ2-6): DGGITQSPKYLFRKEGQNVTLSCEQNLNHDAMYWYRQDPGQGLRLIYYSQIVNDFQKGDIAEGYSVSREKKESFPLTVTSAQKNPTAFYLCASSTNTDSGANVLTFGAGSRLTVL.

The sample holds many counts of this clonotype. V is TRBV2 and J is TRBJ2-3, with 7 bases identical to TRBD2. The ends lost 7 bases at V and 2 bases at J; junction bases unmatched: 9. The CDR3 runs to 15 residues. In germline, CDR1 is SNHLY, CDR2 FYNNEI. CDR3 nucleotide sequence: TGTGCCAGCAATCCCTCAGCGGGAACCACAGATACGCAGTATTTT. It is translated as CASNPSAGTTDTQYF.

Only a few counts were recorded for this clonotype. V usage is TRBV5-1 and J usage is TRBJ2-3, with unresolved D. The CDR3 spans 13 residues. The ends were cut back, 3 bases at V and 6 bases at J, with 11 bases in the middle. Germline V CDR1 and CDR2: SGHRS, YFSETQ. The CDR3: CASSSAATDTQYF. The CDR3 coding sequence is TGCGCCAGCAGCTCGGCGGCCACGGATACGCAGTATTTT. The variable domain in full, completed from reference TRBV5-1 and TRBJ2-3, reads KAGVTQTPRYLIKTRGQQVTLSCSPISGHRSVSWYQQTPGQGLQFLFEYFSETQRNKGNFPGRFSGRQFSNSRSEMNVSTLELGDSALYLCASSSAATDTQYFGPGTRLTVL.

There are many counts of this clonotype. CDR3 loop: CASSLDPGQRFNSGNTIYF. For the CDR3, the DNA is TGCGCCAGCAGCTTGGACCCGGGACAGCGCTTCAACTCTGGAAACACCATATATTTT. The rearrangement uses TRBV5-1 and TRBJ1-3; 7 bases fit TRBD1. The CDR3 length is 19 residues. Germline values: CDR1 SGHRS, CDR2 YFSETQ. The ends lost 0 bases at V and 0 bases at J; junction bases unmatched: 12.

At least ten counts were recorded for this clonotype. The CDR3, as DNA: TGTGCCACCAGCAGAGATTTGGTAATGGGGGAGCAGTTCTTC. This encodes CATSRDLVMGEQFF. The genes are TRBV15 and TRBJ2-1; D unclear. The CDR3 has 14 residues. Germline V gives CDR1 LNHNV, CDR2 YYDKDF (reference sequence). Trimming removed 0 bases at V and 10 bases at J, with 13 bases between.